Given below is one T cell receptor (beta chain) in context. Its antigen remains unknown. The entry originates in a study of cytomegalovirus exposure and HLA in healthy donors. The length of the CDR3 is 12 residues. Trimming left V 1 base short and J 6 bases short, with 4 bases between. Germline values: CDR1 SGHTA, CDR2 FQGNSA. Findings of the study overall: The majority of TCR sequences were rare, yet some public TCRs appeared in many donors. Specificity of three CMV-associated chains for CMV antigens was verified in vitro.

The assay was immunoSEQ multiplex PCR, and TCRdb's table has in-frame clones only and misses some. The table has around 300,000 clones, about 85% seen once; the top ten hold approximately 1.2%. This rearrangement joins TRBV7-2 to TRBJ1-5; no clear D gene. Material for sequencing was PBMCs. The sequence was collected from a woman aged 25 to 39 in good health and CMV-seropositive. CDR3 in DNA: TGTGCCAGCAGCTTAGAGGGTCAGCCCCAGCATTTT. It codes for CASSLEGQPQHF.